A single sample gave rise to the 19 T cell receptor beta chains below, sequenced in a study of cytomegalovirus exposure and HLA in healthy donors. The PCR ran on 60 Vbeta and 13 Jbeta primers. The table came from immunoSEQ multiplex PCR; TCRdb's copy has only in-frame clones and leaves some out. Of about 210,000 clones in the sample, approximately 86% were seen once. Sequencing used PBMCs. All receptors derive from a woman aged 25 to 45 in good health and CMV-seronegative.

This chain connects TRBV4-1 to TRBJ1-4; D is ambiguous. Germline CDR1 MGHRA, CDR2 YSYEKL. V lost 0 bases and J 6 bases, leaving 11 bases between the germline ends. CDR3 size: 15 residues. The CDR3 loop reads CASSQDPGRDEKLFF. In DNA, the CDR3 is TGCGCCAGCAGCCAAGATCCGGGAAGGGATGAAAAACTGTTTTTT.

The chain employs TRBV30 and TRBJ2-3, with TRBD1 as a possible D gene (6 bases). The CDR3 has 13 amino acids. The V end was cut by 6 bases, the J end by 5 bases, with 15 bases between. CDR1 GTSNPN and CDR2 SVGIG come from the germline V gene (reference sequence). CDR3 sequence reads: CACSWGRRDTQYF. The DNA for the CDR3 is TGTGCCTGTAGCTGGGGGCGGAGAGATACGCAGTATTTT.

The V and J genes are TRBV5-4 and TRBJ2-7, with 9 bases matching TRBD2. Germline trimming cut 0 bases from V and 0 bases from J; bases unmatched to any gene: 4. Germline CDR1 and CDR2: SGHNT and YYREEE (reference sequence). The CDR3 contains 16 residues. CDR3 in amino acids: CASSLAGGRASYEQYF. Here the CDR3 DNA reads TGTGCCAGCAGCTTGGCCGGCGGGAGGGCCTCCTACGAGCAGTACTTC.

This rearrangement joins TRBV6-1 to TRBJ2-1; TRBD2 is a possible D gene (6 bases). Looked up from germline, CDR1 is MNHNS and CDR2 is SASEGT. Trimming took 6 bases from V and 2 from J, leaving 14 bases between them. CDR3 length: 15 residues. The CDR3 reads CASSPKRVPYNEQFF. The CDR3 nucleotides are TGTGCCAGCAGCCCTAAGCGGGTACCCTACAATGAGCAGTTCTTC.

This chain links TRBV19 with TRBJ1-2, with TRBD1 identical over 8 bases. Unmatched junction bases numbered 7, after V lost 5 bases and J lost 2 bases. In germline, CDR1 is LNHDA, CDR2 SQIVND (reference sequence). The CDR3 has 15 residues. The CDR3: CASSSTGVSNYGYTF. DNA of the CDR3: TGTGCCAGTAGTTCGACAGGGGTATCAAACTATGGCTACACCTTC.

This clone was observed a single time. The chain carries TRBV28 and TRBJ1-1; tentatively, D is TRBD1 (5 bases). Germline V gene data show CDR1 as MDHEN and CDR2 as SYDVKM. Trimming left V 3 bases short and J 4 bases short, with 15 bases between. This CDR3 has 15 amino acids. Here the CDR3 reads CASSFPGWYGTEAFF. The CDR3 nucleotides are TGTGCCAGCAGTTTCCCAGGGTGGTATGGCACTGAAGCTTTCTTT.

The J gene is TRBJ2-6, the V gene TRBV28; TRBD2 is a possible D gene (6 bases). The germline V gene encodes CDR1 MDHEN and CDR2 SYDVKM. This CDR3 spans 16 amino acids. Trimming cost V 6 bases and J 1 base, with 13 bases left between them. CDR3 sequence reads: CASSPGGTSGANVLTF. The CDR3 DNA reads TGTGCCAGCAGCCCCGGGGGTACATCTGGGGCCAACGTCCTGACTTTC.

The gene calls are TRBV6-6 and TRBJ2-1, with a tentative D call TRBD1 (6 bases). V lost 7 bases to trimming and J lost 0 bases, with 16 bases between them. CDR1 and CDR2 from the germline V gene are MNHNY and SVGAGI (reference sequence). This CDR3 has 16 residues. The CDR3 region is CASTPWGLGSYNEQFF. CDR3 DNA: TGTGCCAGCACCCCGTGGGGGCTGGGCTCCTACAATGAGCAGTTCTTC.

The chain couples TRBV6-1 to TRBJ2-5; 7 positions agree with TRBD1. The CDR3 spans 15 residues. After removal of 6 bases from V and 5 bases from J, the junction contained 12 bases not matched to a gene. Germline CDR1 reads MNHNS; CDR2 reads SASEGT. DNA for the CDR3: TGTGCCAGCAGGAAACTACAGGGGATGGTTGAGACCCAGTACTTC. Its protein product is CASRKLQGMVETQYF.

This rearrangement joins TRBV27 to TRBJ1-2; D possibly corresponds to TRBD1 (5 bases). The CDR3 has 15 residues. V shed 5 bases and J shed 6 bases, with 19 bases lying between them. Germline assignment: CDR1 MNHEY and CDR2 SMNVEV (reference sequence). The CDR3, as DNA: TGTGCCAGCAGTCCTTCCAGGACGGCCAGGGATGGCTACACCTTC. Translated: CASSPSRTARDGYTF.

The CDR3: CASSQTSGGANEQFF. In DNA, the CDR3 is TGTGCCAGCAGTCAGACTAGCGGGGGGGCCAATGAGCAGTTCTTC. J is TRBJ2-1 and V is TRBV4-2; 14 bases align to TRBD2. V was pared by 6 bases and J by 6 bases, with 4 bases of the junction left unmatched. Per the germline V gene, CDR1 is LGHNA and CDR2 is YNFKEQ. The CDR3 sequence is 15 residues long.

V is TRBV7-9 and J is TRBJ2-7, with D tentatively TRBD1 (6 bases). The CDR3 is 13 residues long. CDR1 SEHNR and CDR2 FQNEAQ come from the germline V gene (reference sequence). V was trimmed by 5 bases and J by 6 bases, leaving 14 bases between them. The CDR3 is CASSQATGSEQYF. For the CDR3, the DNA is TGTGCCAGCAGCCAGGCCACAGGGAGCGAGCAGTACTTC.

This CDR3 is CASSSNYEQYF. The CDR3 DNA reads as TGCGCCAGCAGCTCCAACTACGAGCAGTACTTC. The V gene is TRBV5-1, the J gene TRBJ2-7; D is ambiguous. CDR1 is SGHRS, CDR2 YFSETQ, per germline. The CDR3 has 11 amino acids. V dropped 3 bases and J dropped 3 bases, with 4 bases sitting between them.

Only a few counts were recorded for this clone. The CDR3: CASSRQSTDTQYF. CDR3 in DNA: TGTGCCAGCAGTCGACAAAGCACAGATACGCAGTATTTT. V usage is TRBV2 and J usage is TRBJ2-3; D unclear. Trimming cost V 5 bases and J 0 bases, with 6 bases left between them. There are 13 residues in the CDR3. Germline V CDR1 and CDR2: SNHLY, FYNNEI.

Turning to this clone: Other DNA sequences in this sample translate to the same CDR3. Written as DNA, the CDR3 is TGCGCCAGCAGCCTGGACGGTTACAATGAGCAGTTCTTC. It specifies CASSLDGYNEQFF. This chain connects TRBV5-1 to TRBJ2-1; D is uncertain. From germline, CDR1 is SGHRS and CDR2 YFSETQ. The CDR3 length is 13 residues. The germline V and J ends were trimmed by 4 bases and 4 bases, with 9 bases remaining between them.

This chain links TRBV19 with TRBJ2-4; 7 nucleotides line up with TRBD2. V lost 7 bases and J lost 8; bases outside the gene matches: 8. The CDR3 consists of 13 residues. The germline V gene encodes CDR1 LNHDA and CDR2 SQIVND (reference sequence). In DNA, the CDR3 is TGTGCCAGTAAATGGGGGGAGGGATACATTCAGTACTTC. This translates into CASKWGEGYIQYF.

The V call is TRBV28, the J call TRBJ1-2, with TRBD1 identical over 7 bases. CDR1 and CDR2 from the germline V gene are MDHEN and SYDVKM. V was clipped by 6 bases and J by 4 bases; unmatched bases: 14. This CDR3 region has 16 residues. The CDR3 reads CASSQSSLQGGYGYTF. The DNA of the CDR3 is TGTGCCAGCAGCCAGTCCTCCCTTCAGGGGGGCTATGGCTACACCTTC.

This clone was found a few times. This chain joins TRBV28 and TRBJ1-4; 8 bases align to TRBD1. The CDR3 loop spans 15 amino acids. Germline V lookup: CDR1 MDHEN, CDR2 SYDVKM. V lost 5 bases to trimming and J lost 0 bases; unmatched junction nucleotides: 2. CDR3 protein: CASSLQGATNEKLFF. In DNA form, the CDR3 reads TGTGCCAGCAGTCTACAGGGGGCAACTAATGAAAAACTGTTTTTT.

This chain connects TRBV9 to TRBJ2-2; 10 nucleotides agree with TRBD2. The germline CDR1 and CDR2 sequences are SGDLS and YYNGEE. The CDR3 sequence is 15 residues long. Unmatched junction bases numbered 5, after V lost 2 bases and J lost 7 bases. The CDR3, as DNA: TGTGCCAGCAGCGTTAGCGGGGGGTATAACGGGGAGCTGTTTTTT. It codes for CASSVSGGYNGELFF.